This T cell receptor (beta chain) derives from a study of blood T cell repertoires in COVID-19. Overall study: Sample material is recorded as cDNA or gDNA derived from T cells, B-cell-depleted T cells, or PBMCs.

The method was immunoSEQ multiplex PCR; TCRdb's version includes in-frame clones alone and lacks a portion of them. This repertoire shows approximately 85,000 clones, approximately 89% found once; its top ten account for about 2%. This clone was seen once. This CDR3 is built from 14 residues. CDR1 is SGHTA, CDR2 FQGTGA, per germline. V shed 1 base and J shed 1 base, with 7 bases lying between them. The sequence was collected from a man aged 50-60 years with acute or convalescent COVID-19. The rearrangement joins TRBV7-3 to TRBJ1-1, with D maybe TRBD1 (6 bases). The sample comprised peripheral blood. The CDR3 reads CASSLRGQNTEAFF. The CDR3 region has the DNA TGTGCCAGCAGCTTAAGGGGACAGAACACTGAAGCTTTCTTT.